Each of the 30 T cell receptor beta chains below was sequenced from the same sample in a study of T cell responses to AZD1222 COVID-19 vaccine. This table comes from immunoSEQ multiplex PCR, and its TCRdb copy is limited to in-frame clones, with some not included. Of some 62,000 clones in the sample, over 60% were seen once. Sequenced here: peripheral blood, sampled on day 0 of AZD1222 vaccination. The receptors were gathered from an adult in good health.

The DNA of the CDR3 is TGTGCCAGCACTAACAGCGGCAATCAGCCCCAGCATTTT. This sequence encodes CASTNSGNQPQHF. The V gene is TRBV2, the J gene TRBJ1-5; D not resolved. V was clipped by 7 bases and J by 2 bases, with 9 bases between them. Germline CDR1 SNHLY, CDR2 FYNNEI. The CDR3 length is 13 residues.

The V gene is TRBV19, the J gene TRBJ2-1; 8 bases map to TRBD1. CDR1 is LNHDA, CDR2 SQIVND, per germline (reference sequence). The CDR3 spans 14 residues. After removal of 4 bases from V and 2 bases from J, the junction contained 1 base not matched to a gene. The CDR3 sequence is CASSKTGAYNEQFF. In DNA form, the CDR3 reads TGTGCCAGTAGTAAGACAGGGGCCTACAATGAGCAGTTCTTC.

This chain connects TRBV11-2 to TRBJ2-1; D unclear. This CDR3 region has 17 residues. Trimming took off 5 bases at V and 6 bases at J, with 23 bases between the two ends. Per the germline V gene, CDR1 is SGHAT and CDR2 is FQNNGV. The chain's CDR3 is CASSGIGLYKGFNEQFF. The DNA for the CDR3 is TGTGCCAGCAGCGGTATAGGGCTATACAAGGGTTTCAATGAGCAGTTCTTC.

This sequence joins TRBV18 and TRBJ1-2; D is uncertain. CDR1 and CDR2 from the germline V gene are KGHSH and LQKENI. The V gene lost 0 bases and the J gene lost 5 bases, with 10 bases spanning the gap. The CDR3 contains 14 residues. The CDR3 region is CASSPPNGEYGYTF. The CDR3 DNA reads TGTGCCAGCTCACCACCGAACGGGGAATATGGCTACACCTTC.

The rearrangement joins TRBV5-1 to TRBJ1-1; TRBD1 aligns across 9 bases. CDR1 and CDR2 from the germline V gene are SGHRS and YFSETQ. The CDR3 spans 14 residues. The V and J ends lost 3 bases and 4 bases, in that order; junction bases with no gene match: 4. The CDR3 region is CASSSTGGGTEAFF. The CDR3 DNA sequence: TGCGCCAGCAGCTCGACAGGGGGAGGCACTGAAGCTTTCTTT.

This chain uses TRBV28 with TRBJ2-7; D ambiguous. Between the trimmed V and J ends, which lost 5 bases and 3 bases, there was a span of 5 bases. The CDR3 runs to 11 residues. CDR1 and CDR2 (germline): MDHEN, SYDVKM. The CDR3 is CASSEIYEQYF. The CDR3 bases are TGTGCCAGCAGTGAAATCTACGAGCAGTACTTC.

This clone was observed a single time. This chain uses TRBV7-9 with TRBJ2-1; 7 nucleotides agree with TRBD2. The CDR3 covers 14 residues. With 3 bases clipped from V and 1 base from J, the junction kept 0 bases outside the gene matches. CDR1 is SEHNR and CDR2 is FQNEAQ in the germline V gene (reference sequence). The CDR3 sequence is CASSLGGSYNEQFF. In DNA form, the CDR3 reads TGTGCCAGCAGCTTGGGGGGGTCCTACAATGAGCAGTTCTTC.

V is TRBV5-1 and J is TRBJ1-1, with 9 bases aligning to TRBD1. The CDR3 loop spans 15 amino acids. Germline CDR1 is SGHRS and CDR2 is YFSETQ. With 4 bases clipped from V and 8 bases from J, the junction kept 12 bases outside the gene matches. As DNA, the CDR3 is TGCGCCAGCAGCCTACAGGGGGCCCGAAGTACGGAAGCTTTCTTT. Translated, it gives CASSLQGARSTEAFF.

The chain combines TRBV6-2 or TRBV6-3 with TRBJ2-5, with D possibly TRBD2 on 6 matching bases. The germline V gene has CDR1 MNHEY and CDR2 SVGEGT. The V and J ends lost 2 bases and 1 base respectively, with 8 bases between them. The CDR3 has 14 residues. CDR3 residues: CASSYAGFQETQYF. The CDR3, as DNA: TGTGCCAGCAGTTACGCGGGATTCCAAGAGACCCAGTACTTC.

The chain links TRBV5-1 to TRBJ1-4; D is uncertain. V lost 4 bases to trimming and J lost 0 bases, with 10 bases between them. The germline V gene encodes CDR1 SGHRS and CDR2 YFSETQ. The CDR3 runs to 15 residues. Here the CDR3 reads CASSIDLTTNEKLFF. The CDR3 nucleotides read TGCGCCAGCAGCATAGACTTAACAACTAATGAAAAACTGTTTTTT.

The chain uses TRBV4-1 and TRBJ2-3, with D possibly matching TRBD2 (7 bases). The CDR3 totals 17 residues. V dropped 1 base and J dropped 2 bases, with 16 bases sitting between them. Germline loops: CDR1 MGHRA, CDR2 YSYEKL. This CDR3 is CASSQAGRGPYTDTQYF. The CDR3, as DNA: TGCGCCAGCAGCCAAGCGGGGCGGGGGCCCTACACAGATACGCAGTATTTT.

The chain couples TRBV5-5 to TRBJ1-2, with TRBD1 identical over 8 bases. V was pared by 3 bases and J by 4 bases, with 8 bases of the junction left unmatched. This CDR3 is built from 15 residues. The germline gives CDR1 SGHKS, CDR2 YYEKEE (reference sequence). CDR3 residues: CASSSTGGVSYGYTF. Here the CDR3 DNA reads TGTGCCAGCAGCTCAACAGGGGGGGTGTCCTATGGCTACACCTTC.

V gene TRBV6-2 or TRBV6-3 combines with J gene TRBJ2-2; 8 bases fit TRBD1. The junction had 7 bases not matched to a gene; V was cut back by 4 bases and J by 0 bases. The CDR3 spans 17 residues. The germline V gene encodes CDR1 MNHEY and CDR2 SVGEGT. The CDR3 loop is CASSSGQATTNTGELFF. Written as DNA, the CDR3 is TGTGCCAGCAGTTCGGGACAGGCGACAACGAACACCGGGGAGCTGTTTTTT.

This clone is a singleton in its sample. Germline is not matched at one junction end, which may reflect a read error. The chain is built from TRBV9 and TRBJ2-5; D is tentatively TRBD1 or TRBD2 (6 bases each). CDR1 is SGDLS, CDR2 YYNGEE, per germline. This CDR3 contains 13 residues. As DNA, the CDR3 is TGTGCCCGCAGGGGAGGACCCTGGGAGACCCAGTACTTC. This codes for CARRGGPWETQYF.

This rearrangement joins TRBV7-2 to TRBJ2-7; D possibly corresponds to TRBD1 (6 bases). Trimming left V 5 bases short and J 2 bases short, with 10 bases between. The length of the CDR3 is 13 residues. Germline V lookup: CDR1 SGHTA, CDR2 FQGNSA. For the CDR3, the DNA is TGTGCCAGCAGCCCTAGACAGGCCTACGAGCAGTACTTC. Its translation is CASSPRQAYEQYF.

There are a few counts of this clone. The V gene is TRBV28, the J gene TRBJ1-2; D is possibly TRBD1 (5 bases). There are 13 residues in the CDR3. Germline lookup yields CDR1 MDHEN and CDR2 SYDVKM. The ends were cut back, 2 bases at V and 4 bases at J, with 8 bases in the middle. The chain's CDR3 is CASSLATVYGYTF. The CDR3 DNA sequence: TGTGCCAGCAGTTTAGCGACAGTCTATGGCTACACCTTC.

This clone was seen a handful of times. This chain links TRBV29-1 with TRBJ1-3; D ambiguous. CDR3 length equals 13 residues. Germline CDR1 reads SQVTM; CDR2 reads ANQGSEA. V was trimmed by 7 bases and J by 3 bases, leaving 13 bases between them. DNA of the CDR3: TGCAGCGGGTACTCTCCTCTTGGAAACACCATATATTTT. Protein product: CSGYSPLGNTIYF.

The genes are TRBV5-1 and TRBJ1-3; maybe TRBD1 (5 bases). The CDR3 is 14 residues long. The V end was cut by 4 bases, the J end by 4 bases, with 12 bases between. CDR1 and CDR2 (germline): SGHRS, YFSETQ. In DNA form, the CDR3 reads TGCGCCAGCAGCGGGGCCCTGGGAGGAAACACCATATATTTT. This sequence encodes CASSGALGGNTIYF.

This chain connects TRBV7-8 to TRBJ2-3, with TRBD2 matching over 11 bases. The CDR3 sequence is 17 residues long. V trimming: 2 bases; J trimming: 3 bases; junction bases outside the gene matches: 7. Germline V CDR1 and CDR2: SGHVS, FQNEAQ. The CDR3 DNA reads TGTGCCAGCAGCTTATTTGTAGCGGGGGGGCCGACAGATACGCAGTATTTT. This gives the protein CASSLFVAGGPTDTQYF. Full variable domain (rest looked up from reference TRBV7-8 and TRBJ2-3): GAGVSQSPRYKVAKRGQDVALRCDPISGHVSLFWYQQALGQGPEFLTYFQNEAQLDKSGLPSDRFFAERPEGSVSTLKIQRTQQEDSAVYLCASSLFVAGGPTDTQYFGPGTRLTVL.

This clone has only one observation. The chain employs TRBV19 and TRBJ2-2; no clear D. CDR1 LNHDA and CDR2 SQIVND come from the germline V gene (reference sequence). The CDR3 totals 13 residues. Trimming pared 5 bases from V and 7 bases from J, leaving 11 bases between. The CDR3 is CASSRGLRGELFF. The CDR3 nucleotides read TGTGCCAGTAGTCGTGGTCTTCGCGGGGAGCTGTTTTTT.

The V gene is TRBV7-9, the J gene TRBJ1-4, with unresolved D. Trimming removed 1 base at V and 0 bases at J, with 6 bases between. Per the germline V gene, CDR1 is SEHNR and CDR2 is FQNEAQ (reference sequence). This CDR3 comprises 15 residues. The CDR3 spells CASSLVPSTNEKLFF. As DNA, the CDR3 is TGTGCCAGCAGCTTAGTCCCCTCAACTAATGAAAAACTGTTTTTT.

The chain combines TRBV18 with TRBJ1-4, with 8 bases that match TRBD1. Losses at the gene ends were 4 bases for V and 7 bases for J; bases not matched to a gene: 5. The CDR3 runs to 14 residues. Germline V lookup: CDR1 KGHSH, CDR2 LQKENI. The CDR3 is CASSHSGGSEKLFF. Written as DNA, the CDR3 is TGTGCCAGCTCACACTCAGGGGGCTCTGAAAAACTGTTTTTT.

This clone was observed a single time. The chain employs TRBV6-5 and TRBJ2-1, with D maybe TRBD1 (6 bases). V was cut by 0 bases and J by 5 bases, with 14 bases left in between. The CDR3 is 16 residues long. Germline CDR1 MNHEY, CDR2 SVGAGI. DNA of the CDR3: TGTGCCAGCAGTTACTCGGGTAGGGGGAACCACAATGAGCAGTTCTTC. This codes for CASSYSGRGNHNEQFF.

V is TRBV27 and J is TRBJ2-3, with 12 bases aligning to TRBD2. CDR1 is MNHEY, CDR2 SMNVEV, per germline (reference sequence). The CDR3 loop spans 14 amino acids. V shed 6 bases, J shed 11 bases, and the junction held 9 bases outside the gene matches. This chain's CDR3 is CASSQNRLAGEQYF. In DNA, the CDR3 is TGTGCCAGCAGCCAAAATAGACTAGCGGGGGAGCAGTATTTT.

The V and J genes are TRBV4-1 and TRBJ1-5, with 10 bases matching TRBD1. J was trimmed by 5 bases and V by 1 base; bases with no gene match: 5. Germline lookup yields CDR1 MGHRA and CDR2 YSYEKL. CDR3 length: 16 residues. CDR3 region: CASSQGPGQGDQPQHF. The CDR3 region has the DNA TGCGCCAGCAGCCAAGGGCCCGGACAGGGGGATCAGCCCCAGCATTTT.

The chain carries TRBV10-2 and TRBJ1-6; TRBD1 is a possible D gene (5 bases). CDR1 is WSHSY, CDR2 SAAADI, per germline. The CDR3 has 15 residues. Deletions cut 3 bases from V and 10 bases from J, with 16 bases between. CDR3 sequence (DNA): TGCGCCAGCAGTGATGGGACCCGAGGCAGCTCACCCCTCCACTTT. This encodes CASSDGTRGSSPLHF.

The V call is TRBV11-2, the J call TRBJ1-2; D perhaps matches TRBD1 (5 bases). V shed 1 base and J shed 13 bases, with 13 bases lying between them. The CDR3 sequence is 12 residues long. The germline V gene encodes CDR1 SGHAT and CDR2 FQNNGV. CDR3 DNA: TGTGCCAGCAGCTTAGTTCAGGGTCTCGGCACCTTC. The encoded protein is CASSLVQGLGTF.

The chain joins TRBV7-8 to TRBJ2-1; no firm D call. V was cut by 2 bases and J by 8 bases, with 4 bases left in between. Germline CDR1 reads SGHVS; CDR2 reads FQNEAQ. The CDR3 length is 11 residues. CDR3 amino acids: CASSLIDEQFF. The CDR3 DNA sequence: TGTGCCAGCAGCTTAATAGATGAGCAGTTCTTC. The whole variable domain, remainder taken from reference TRBV7-8 and TRBJ2-1, is GAGVSQSPRYKVAKRGQDVALRCDPISGHVSLFWYQQALGQGPEFLTYFQNEAQLDKSGLPSDRFFAERPEGSVSTLKIQRTQQEDSAVYLCASSLIDEQFFGPGTRLTVL.

The CDR3 region is CAWTVSGQTQYF. The DNA of the CDR3 is TGTGCCTGGACGGTCTCGGGGCAGACCCAGTACTTC. V gene TRBV30 combines with J gene TRBJ2-5, with D perhaps given as TRBD1 or TRBD2 (5 bases each). Germline V lookup: CDR1 GTSNPN, CDR2 SVGIG (reference sequence). CDR3 length equals 12 residues. V was trimmed by 4 bases and J by 6 bases, leaving 12 bases between them.

The chain uses TRBV5-6 and TRBJ1-3; possible D gene TRBD1, 5 bases. Trimming stripped 5 bases from V and 7 bases from J, with 16 bases between. CDR1 and CDR2 from the germline V gene are SGHDT and YYEEEE. The CDR3 has 14 amino acids. Here the CDR3 DNA reads TGTGCCAGCAGTTTTCTCGGTCGGGGGAACACCATATATTTT. It encodes CASSFLGRGNTIYF.